The source of this T cell receptor beta chain is a study of CD8 T cells in Susac syndrome. As regards this clonotype: The antigen is undetermined.

Diagnostic criteria defined recently for definite or probable disease were met by the Susac syndrome patients. Study-wide results and limits: The CD4+ T cell repertoires, which came from Susac syndrome patients, showed no sign of clonal expansion. The study's TCR sequencing and HLA analysis drew on a certain number of individuals. That number was acknowledged as relatively small.

RNA in amounts of roughly 0.45 to 1 ug was reverse transcribed with random hexamers. A single record per CDR3 protein comes from TCRdb applying MiXCR to the immunoSEQ multiplex PCR reads. The profile covers about 160,000 distinct CDR3 sequences, with 90% to 97% appearing a single time and about 0.12% taken by the ten largest. With 5 bases removed from V and 4 bases from J, the gap between germline ends came to 21 bases. Per the germline V gene, CDR1 is SEHNR and CDR2 is FQNEAQ (reference sequence). The CDR3 sequence is 17 residues long. V and J are TRBV7-9 and TRBJ2-1; TRBD1 or TRBD2 may be the D gene (5 bases each). The sample was CD4+ T cells from PBMCs. This receptor was identified in a human donor with Susac syndrome. The CDR3 DNA is TGTGCCAGCAGCCTCCGGGATCCTCGGGGCGGTTACAATGAGCAGTTCTTC. It yields the protein CASSLRDPRGGYNEQFF.